This TCR beta chain was sequenced during a study of shared clonotypes between healthy human individuals. As for the study in general: Three plates were used per donor for CD4 naive, three for CD4 memory, two for CD8 naive and one for CD8 memory.

Deep-level settings were used for running the assay. Over several immunoSEQ plates, each subset's genomic DNA was distributed in even portions. Only in-frame clones appear in the TCRdb table, and some are missing; sequencing was by immunoSEQ multiplex PCR. The sample contains 950,000 to 1,300,000 clones, roughly 80% of which appear only once. Trimming pared 5 bases from V and 4 bases from J, leaving 15 bases between. The CDR3 has 14 amino acids. CDR1 SNHLY and CDR2 FYNNEI come from the germline V gene. The material sequenced was memory CD4+ T cells sorted from blood. Specified subset: CD45RA-negative fraction. The sequence derives from a man younger than 35 in good health. The chain couples TRBV2 to TRBJ2-7, with D uncertain. This CDR3 reads CASSYREMIYEQYF. CDR3 DNA sequence: TGTGCCAGCAGTTACCGAGAGATGATATACGAGCAGTACTTC.